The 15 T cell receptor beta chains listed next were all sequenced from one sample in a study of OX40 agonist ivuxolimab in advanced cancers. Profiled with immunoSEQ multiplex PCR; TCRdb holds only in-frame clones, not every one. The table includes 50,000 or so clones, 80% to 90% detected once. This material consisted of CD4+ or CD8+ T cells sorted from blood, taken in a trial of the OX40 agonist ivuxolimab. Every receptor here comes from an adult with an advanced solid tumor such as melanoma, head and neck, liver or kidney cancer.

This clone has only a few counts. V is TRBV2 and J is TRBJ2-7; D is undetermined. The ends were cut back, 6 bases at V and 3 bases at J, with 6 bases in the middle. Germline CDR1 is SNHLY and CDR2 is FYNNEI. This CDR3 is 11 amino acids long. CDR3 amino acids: CASRGSYEQYF. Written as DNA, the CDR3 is TGTGCCAGCAGGGGAAGCTACGAGCAGTACTTC.

CDR3 in amino acids: CASSPDRLGVVNSPLHF. The CDR3 nucleotides read TGTGCCAGCAGCCCAGACCGTTTGGGGGTAGTGAATTCACCCCTCCACTTT. V usage is TRBV12-1 and J usage is TRBJ1-6. TRBV12-1 is a pseudogene locus. The CDR3 has 17 amino acids.

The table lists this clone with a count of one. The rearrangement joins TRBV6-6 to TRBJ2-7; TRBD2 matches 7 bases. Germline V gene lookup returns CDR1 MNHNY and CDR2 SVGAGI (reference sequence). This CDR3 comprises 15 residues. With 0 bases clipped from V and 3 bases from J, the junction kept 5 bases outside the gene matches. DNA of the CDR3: TGTGCCAGCAGTTACTCGGGGACTACCGTCTACGAGCAGTACTTC. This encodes CASSYSGTTVYEQYF.

DNA for the CDR3: TGTGCCAGCAGCCAACTTCAAGCGGGCCAAGAGACCCAGTACTTC. Its translation: CASSQLQAGQETQYF. The genes are TRBV4-2 and TRBJ2-5; D is possibly TRBD2 (6 bases). The germline gives CDR1 LGHNA, CDR2 YNFKEQ. CDR3 length: 15 amino acids. The ends were cut back, 2 bases at V and 1 base at J, with 11 bases in the middle.

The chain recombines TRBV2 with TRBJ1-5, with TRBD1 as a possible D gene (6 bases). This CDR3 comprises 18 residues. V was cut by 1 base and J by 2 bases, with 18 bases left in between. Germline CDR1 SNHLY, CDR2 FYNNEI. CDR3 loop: CASSEVVWGPGGNQPQHF. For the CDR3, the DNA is TGTGCCAGCAGTGAAGTAGTATGGGGGCCGGGGGGCAATCAGCCCCAGCATTTT.

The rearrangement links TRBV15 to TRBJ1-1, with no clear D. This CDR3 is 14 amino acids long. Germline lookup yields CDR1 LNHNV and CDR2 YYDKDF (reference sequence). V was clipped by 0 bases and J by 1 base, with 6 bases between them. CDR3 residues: CATSRDLTNTEAFF. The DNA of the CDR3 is TGTGCCACCAGCAGAGATCTCACGAACACTGAAGCTTTCTTT.

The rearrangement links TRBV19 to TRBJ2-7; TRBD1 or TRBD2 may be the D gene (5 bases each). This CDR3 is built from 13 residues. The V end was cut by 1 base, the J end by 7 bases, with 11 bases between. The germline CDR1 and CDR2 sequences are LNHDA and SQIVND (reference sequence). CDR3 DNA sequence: TGTGCCAGTAGTATAGCCGGGACGGGGGAGCAGTACTTC. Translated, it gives CASSIAGTGEQYF. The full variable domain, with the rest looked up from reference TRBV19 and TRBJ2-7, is DGGITQSPKYLFRKEGQNVTLSCEQNLNHDAMYWYRQDPGQGLRLIYYSQIVNDFQKGDIAEGYSVSREKKESFPLTVTSAQKNPTAFYLCASSIAGTGEQYFGPGTRLTVT.

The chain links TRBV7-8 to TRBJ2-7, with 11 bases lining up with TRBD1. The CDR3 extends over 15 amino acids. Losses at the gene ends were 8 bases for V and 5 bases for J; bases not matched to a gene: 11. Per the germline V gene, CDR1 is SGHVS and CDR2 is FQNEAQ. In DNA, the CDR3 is TGTGCCAGCTCCCTCAGGACAGGGGGCTTCGACGAGCAGTACTTC. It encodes CASSLRTGGFDEQYF.

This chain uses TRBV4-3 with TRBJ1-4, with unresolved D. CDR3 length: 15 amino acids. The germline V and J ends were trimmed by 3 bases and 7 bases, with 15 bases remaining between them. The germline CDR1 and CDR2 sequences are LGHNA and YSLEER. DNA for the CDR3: TGCGCCAGCAGCCAGGAAGAGGGTAATAGTGAAAAACTGTTTTTT. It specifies CASSQEEGNSEKLFF.

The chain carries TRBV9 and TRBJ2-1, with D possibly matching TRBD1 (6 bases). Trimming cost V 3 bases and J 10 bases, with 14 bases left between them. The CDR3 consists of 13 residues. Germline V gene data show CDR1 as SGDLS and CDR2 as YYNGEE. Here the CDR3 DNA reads TGTGCCAGCAGCGGACTGGGGCAGGGGGAGCAGTTCTTC. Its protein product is CASSGLGQGEQFF.

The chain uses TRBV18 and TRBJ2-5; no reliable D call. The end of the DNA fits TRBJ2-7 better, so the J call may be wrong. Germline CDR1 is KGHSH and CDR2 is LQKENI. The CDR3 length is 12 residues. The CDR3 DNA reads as TGTGCCAGCTCACCACGAGGTAACGAGCAGTACTTC. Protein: CASSPRGNEQYF.

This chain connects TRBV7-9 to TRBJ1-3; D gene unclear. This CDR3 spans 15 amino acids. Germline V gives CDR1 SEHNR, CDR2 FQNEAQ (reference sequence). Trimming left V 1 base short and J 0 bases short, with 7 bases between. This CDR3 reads CASSLGASSGNTIYF. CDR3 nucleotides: TGTGCCAGCAGCTTAGGGGCCAGCTCTGGAAACACCATATATTTT.

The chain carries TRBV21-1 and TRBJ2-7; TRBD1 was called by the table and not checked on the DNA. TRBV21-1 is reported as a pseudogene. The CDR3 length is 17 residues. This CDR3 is CASSKVGGIQGTHEQYF. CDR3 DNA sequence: TGTGCCAGCAGCAAAGTGGGGGGCATACAGGGGACCCACGAGCAGTACTTC.

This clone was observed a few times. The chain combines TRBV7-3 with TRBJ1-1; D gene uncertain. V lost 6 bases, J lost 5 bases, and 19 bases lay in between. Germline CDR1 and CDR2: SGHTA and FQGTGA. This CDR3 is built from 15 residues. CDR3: CASSQEMAGSTEAFF. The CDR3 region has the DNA TGTGCCAGCAGTCAAGAGATGGCAGGTAGTACTGAAGCTTTCTTT.

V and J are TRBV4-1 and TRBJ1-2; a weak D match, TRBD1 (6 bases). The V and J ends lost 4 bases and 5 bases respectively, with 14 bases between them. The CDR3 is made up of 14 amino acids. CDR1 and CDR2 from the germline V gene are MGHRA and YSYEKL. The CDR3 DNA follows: TGCGCCAGCAGCCTCGGCGCAGGGGTTTATGGCTACACCTTC. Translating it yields CASSLGAGVYGYTF.